This T cell receptor (beta chain) was retrieved from a study of OX40 agonist ivuxolimab in advanced cancers. Turning to the overall study: Ivuxolimab was a fully human IgG2 agonistic monoclonal antibody targeting the costimulatory receptor OX40 (CD134). Intravenous ivuxolimab was administered to patients every 2 weeks at six dose levels: 0.01, 0.1, 0.3, 1.5, 3 and 10 mg/kg. Among the roughly 52 dose-escalation patients, about 20 had hepatocellular carcinoma, roughly 15 melanoma, 9 renal cell carcinoma and 9 head and neck cancer. The dose-escalation cohort was about 87% male with a mean age of 60 years, ranging from roughly 23 to 90. Patients were allowed to have had prior anti-PD-1, anti-PD-L1 or anti-CTLA-4 therapy, and 40% to 45% of the dose-escalation patients had been treated with checkpoint inhibitors. Three dose-escalation patients achieved partial responses, one with hepatocellular carcinoma and two with cutaneous melanoma. Peripheral TCRbeta sequencing aimed to test whether ivuxolimab altered TCR sequence diversity and caused clonal T-cell expansion. The paper describes the monotherapy dose-escalation part (N ≈ 52 patients) of the phase I trial of ivuxolimab.

The trial excluded patients who had a history of autoimmune disease or who were on systemic immunosuppression. Peripheral blood for TCR sequencing was collected from all dose cohorts at baseline, on cycle 4 day 1, and on cycle 7 day 1. Samples came from an open-label, multicenter, first-in-human phase I dose-escalation trial of ivuxolimab. Adults with locally advanced or metastatic melanoma, renal cell carcinoma, hepatocellular carcinoma or head and neck squamous cell carcinoma were enrolled in the trial. Before TCR sequencing, CD4+ T cells and CD8+ T cells were sorted from peripheral blood as separate populations. In regard to this clone: The specificity of this receptor is unknown. No base quality information exists; no much larger clone differs at one position.

CDR1 is given as MNHEY and CDR2 as SMNVEV, both from the germline V gene (reference sequence). V was cut back by 5 bases and J by 0 bases, leaving a gap of 12 bases between them. Including the terminal cysteine and phenylalanine, the CDR3 comprises 15 residues. The sequence is cut down to CDR3 DNA, 45 bases in frame from base 1. The full study reports these points: Low levels of normalized T-cell clonal expansion were also seen in some patients who did not respond. After ivuxolimab, more expanded clones were found on average in CD8+ T cells than in CD4+ T cells. The antigen specificity of the clonally expanded peripheral T cells was not determined. In partial responders in the 0.1-3.0 mg/kg groups, normalized peripheral clonal expansion was found to be among the lowest, especially among CD8+ T cells. Clonal expansion of both CD4+ and CD8+ blood T cells was observed from baseline to week 6 at doses 0.1 to 3.0 mg/kg.

To sequence the TCRbeta CDR3 region, genomic DNA was isolated from the sorted cells. TCRbeta CDR3 regions were sequenced using the immunoSEQ Assay. TCRdb mirrors the immuneACCESS table, restricted to in-frame sequences. Some clones are absent from its copies; in checked studies, under half trace to an unresolved V gene, and the reason for the others is unknown. The sample profile shows 50,000 or so clones; 80% to 95% of them were found once. 10% to 15% of the sample is taken by the ten largest. The receptor comes from an adult with an advanced solid tumor such as melanoma, head and neck, liver or kidney cancer. The sequence links TRBV27 to TRBJ2-3; the D gene assignment is ambiguous. This material consisted of CD4+ or CD8+ T cells sorted from blood, taken in a trial of the OX40 agonist ivuxolimab. The DNA sequence follows: TGTGCCAGCAGTCCTCTGGTTACTAGCACAGATACGCAGTATTTT. It codes for CASSPLVTSTDTQYF.